The text below deals with one T cell receptor (beta chain). This entry comes from a study of blood T cell repertoires in COVID-19. About the research overall: COVID-19 samples from acute and convalescent phases originated in the United States, Italy and Spain. PBMCs, B-cell-depleted T cells, or T cells were the source of the cDNA or gDNA that made up the material.

Trimming stripped 4 bases from V and 7 bases from J, with 25 bases between. Germline CDR1 is LGHDT and CDR2 is YNNKEL (reference sequence). The CDR3 is 17 amino acids. In the original workflow: Counts of nucleated cells, estimated from reference gene primer amplification, were obtained. The method was immunoSEQ multiplex PCR; TCRdb's version includes in-frame clones alone and lacks a portion of them. The DNA gave D and trimming, while V, J and clone size come from that table. The sample contains 130,000 to 150,000 clones, around nine tenths of which appear only once. This TCR derives from a woman aged 40 to 50 with acute or convalescent COVID-19. V usage is TRBV3-1 (or the pseudogene TRBV3-2) and J usage is TRBJ1-2; the D is unclear. The sequenced sample was peripheral blood. DNA for the CDR3: TGTGCCAGCAGCCCCACCTCCCGAGGCCTCGGGATGGGTGGCTACACCTTC. This gives the protein CASSPTSRGLGMGGYTF.